This T cell receptor (beta chain) came from a study of blood T cell repertoires in COVID-19. As for the study in general: Donors in the United States, Italy and Spain gave samples during acute or convalescent COVID-19. T cells, B-cell-depleted T cells, or PBMCs supplied cDNA or gDNA.

As handled by the study authors: Amplification from reference gene primers served as the basis for estimated nucleated cell counts. Method: immunoSEQ multiplex PCR; TCRdb's copy keeps in-frame clones and lacks some. That table furnishes V, J and clone size, whereas the DNA furnished D and trimming. The data show 150,000 to 180,000 clones, with about 88% seen just once and around 8% held by the top ten. Seattle participants joined during active infection and were tracked over time. Sequenced material: peripheral blood. This clonotype was sampled from a woman aged 55 to 70 with COVID-19, enrolled during active disease.

DNA of the CDR3: TGTGCCAGCAGATGGCGGACAGGGACGCAAGAGACCCAGTACTTC. It encodes CASRWRTGTQETQYF. The V and J genes are TRBV2 and TRBJ2-5; 8 nucleotides agree with TRBD1. Germline V gives CDR1 SNHLY, CDR2 FYNNEI. The CDR3 consists of 15 residues. The V and J ends lost 6 bases and 2 bases, in that order; junction bases with no gene match: 8.